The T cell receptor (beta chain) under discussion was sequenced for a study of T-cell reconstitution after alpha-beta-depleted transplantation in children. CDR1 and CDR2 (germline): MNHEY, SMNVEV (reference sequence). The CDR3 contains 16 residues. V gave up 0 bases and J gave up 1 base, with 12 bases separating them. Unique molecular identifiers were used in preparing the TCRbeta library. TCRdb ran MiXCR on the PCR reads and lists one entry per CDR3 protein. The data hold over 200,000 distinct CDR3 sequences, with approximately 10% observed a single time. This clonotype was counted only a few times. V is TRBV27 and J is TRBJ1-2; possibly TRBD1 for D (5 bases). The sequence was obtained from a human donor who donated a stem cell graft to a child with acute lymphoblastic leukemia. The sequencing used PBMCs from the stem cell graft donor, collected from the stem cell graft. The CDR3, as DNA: TGTGCCAGCAGTTTATCGTTTCAGGGAAATAACTATGGCTACACCTTC. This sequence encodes CASSLSFQGNNYGYTF.